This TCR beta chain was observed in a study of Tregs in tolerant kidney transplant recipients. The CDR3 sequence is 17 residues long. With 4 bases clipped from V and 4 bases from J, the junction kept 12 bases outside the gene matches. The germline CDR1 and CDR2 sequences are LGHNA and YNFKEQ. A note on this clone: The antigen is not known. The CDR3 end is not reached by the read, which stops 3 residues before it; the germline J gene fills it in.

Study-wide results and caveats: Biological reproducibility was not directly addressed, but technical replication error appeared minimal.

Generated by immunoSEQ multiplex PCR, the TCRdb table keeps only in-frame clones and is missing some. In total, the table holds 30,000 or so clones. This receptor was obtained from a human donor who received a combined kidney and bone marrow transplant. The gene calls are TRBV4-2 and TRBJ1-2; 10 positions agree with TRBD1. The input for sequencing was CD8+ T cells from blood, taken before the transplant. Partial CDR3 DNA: TGTGCCAGCAGCCTAAGGACAGGGGGAGGCCCTCCCTATGGC. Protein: CASSLRTGGGPPYG. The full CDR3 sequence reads CASSLRTGGGPPYGYTF.